This T cell receptor (beta chain) was profiled in a study of T-cell memory formation after mild COVID-19. General study points: CD4+ contracting clones lay mainly in CM and EM, CD8+ ones in EMRA.

On this clonotype: Its antigen is undetermined.

MiXCR, run by TCRdb on the 5' RACE reads, gives a single entry per CDR3 protein. Among hundreds of thousands of distinct CDR3 sequences listed, approximately 19% were seen once. The V and J ends lost 5 bases and 2 bases respectively, with 9 bases between them. Germline-derived CDR1 and CDR2 are SEHNR and FQNEAQ (reference sequence). The length of the CDR3 is 13 residues. This TCR came from a man between 18 and 35 years old who had mild COVID-19 (a few samples of this study predate the infection). Cell type and time point are not known. The chain joins TRBV7-9 to TRBJ1-2; tentatively, D is TRBD1 (5 bases). Material: PBMCs or a T cell subset sorted from them (not recorded which). CDR3 sequence: CASSNRDNYGYTF. The CDR3 DNA reads as TGTGCCAGCAGCAACCGGGACAACTATGGCTACACCTTC.